This T cell receptor beta chain originates from a study of identical twins. TCRdb passed the 5' RACE reads through MiXCR, listing each CDR3 protein once. The sample gives 430,000 or so distinct CDR3 sequences, roughly 26% of which show up once; 2.9% is in the top ten. This sample also belongs to another study, concerning T cells expressing NK-cell markers. That study adds: Several of the donors carried dominant NKG2C+ clonotypes that took up 1.0-7.0% of their CD8+ T cells. A handful of donors showed these clonotypes also leading the CD3+CD56-NKG2C+ fraction.

Sequenced material: CD4+ T cells sorted from blood. The source of this sequence is a woman aged 18-35 years in good health.

The CDR3 DNA sequence: TGCGCCAGCAGATCCGGGACAGTGTACACCGGGGAGCTGTTTTTT. Its translation: CASRSGTVYTGELFF. This sequence joins TRBV10-2 and TRBJ2-2; 7 bases agree with TRBD1. The CDR3 consists of 15 residues. Germline values: CDR1 WSHSY, CDR2 SAAADI. V was clipped by 6 bases and J by 3 bases; unmatched bases: 7.